This paragraph reports one TCR beta chain. The data are from a study of technical replicates of blood from a few donors. Repertoires were generated with immunoSEQ multiplex PCR, while TCRdb's copy carries only in-frame clones and drops some. Found here are about 80,000 clones, roughly 93% of them singletons; the top ten hold 0.35% to 0.5%. Germline V gene data show CDR1 as SGHTA and CDR2 as FQGNSA. This CDR3 is 14 amino acids long. After removal of 2 bases from V and 5 bases from J, the junction contained 5 bases not matched to a gene. The specimen sequenced was T cells isolated from PBMCs. The chain carries TRBV7-2 and TRBJ1-2; TRBD1 matches 7 bases. The receptor was isolated from a human donor in good health. This CDR3 reads CASSLNPGGYGYTF. As DNA, the CDR3 is TGTGCCAGCAGCTTAAATCCAGGGGGATATGGCTACACCTTC.